This T cell receptor beta chain was retrieved from a study of regulatory T cells in long-lasting Graves disease. Time point reported: persistent/refractory GD, antithyroid drugs over 5 years with positive TRAb. The TCR library was made from RNA extracted from PBMCs. V was cut by 0 bases and J by 6 bases, with 2 bases left in between. The CDR3 is 12 residues long. The germline gives CDR1 LNHNV, CDR2 YYDKDF (reference sequence). Assembly of TCR beta libraries relied on iRepertoire HTBI primers together with Arm-PCR of CDR3 regions. TCRdb re-analysed the multiplex PCR reads in MiXCR, keeping a single row per CDR3 protein. In the table there are 500,000 to 800,000 distinct CDR3 sequences, around 30% of which are singletons.

This chain connects TRBV15 to TRBJ1-4; D ambiguous. The material sequenced was peripheral blood mononuclear cells (PBMCs), taken when the disease was refractory, from a patient treated with antithyroid drugs. This TCR derives from a female donor with Graves disease. The CDR3 loop reads CATSRDHEKLFF. In DNA form, the CDR3 reads TGTGCCACCAGCAGAGATCATGAAAAACTGTTTTTT. Based on the CDR3 plus reference TRBV15 and TRBJ1-4, the full variable domain is DAMVIQNPRYQVTQFGKPVTLSCSQTLNHNVMYWYQQKSSQAPKLLFHYYDKDFNNEADTPDNFQSRRPNTSFCFLDIRSPGLGDTAMYLCATSRDHEKLFFGSGTQLSVL.